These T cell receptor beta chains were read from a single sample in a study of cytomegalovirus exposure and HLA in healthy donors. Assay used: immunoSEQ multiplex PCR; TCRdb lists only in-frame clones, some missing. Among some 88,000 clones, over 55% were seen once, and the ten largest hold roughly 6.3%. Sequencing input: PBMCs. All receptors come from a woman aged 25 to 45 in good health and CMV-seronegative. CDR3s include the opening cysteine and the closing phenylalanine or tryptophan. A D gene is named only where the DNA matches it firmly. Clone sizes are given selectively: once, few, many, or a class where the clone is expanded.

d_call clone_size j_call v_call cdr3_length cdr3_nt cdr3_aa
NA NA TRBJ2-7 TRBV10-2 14 TGCGCCAGCACTCCCGTAGCCTTAGGGGACGAGCAGTACTTC CASTPVALGDEQYF
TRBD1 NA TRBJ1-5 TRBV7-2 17 TGTGCCAGCAGCTTAGTCAAATACACAGGGGTCTATCAGCCCCAGCATTTT CASSLVKYTGVYQPQHF
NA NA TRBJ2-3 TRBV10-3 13 TGTGCCACCTCTCCTACCAGCACAGATACGCAGTATTTT CATSPTSTDTQYF
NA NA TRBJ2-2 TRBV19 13 TGTGCCAGTAGTCCCTTTTTAGAAGGGGAGCTGTTTTTT CASSPFLEGELFF
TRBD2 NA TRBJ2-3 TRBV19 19 TGTGCCAGTAGTATAGTCCGAGGACTAGCGGGAGGGTACACAGATACGCAGTATTTT CASSIVRGLAGGYTDTQYF
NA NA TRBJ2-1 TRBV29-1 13 TGCAGCGTTTCGCGAGGGTCCTACAATGAGCAGTTCTTC CSVSRGSYNEQFF
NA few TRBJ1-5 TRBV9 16 TGTGCCAGCAGCGTAGCGGACGGGAATAGCAATCAGCCCCAGCATTTT CASSVADGNSNQPQHF
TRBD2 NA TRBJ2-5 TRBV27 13 TGTGCCAGCGGGGGGGAGTTGGGAGAGACCCAGTACTTC CASGGELGETQYF
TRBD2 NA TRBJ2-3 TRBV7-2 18 TGTGCCAGCAGCTTAGACCTAGCGGGAGCCAAGGGGACAGATACGCAGTATTTT CASSLDLAGAKGTDTQYF
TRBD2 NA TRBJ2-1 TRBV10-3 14 TGTGCCATCAGTGAACAGCGGGGGGCCGATGAGCAGTTCTTC CAISEQRGADEQFF
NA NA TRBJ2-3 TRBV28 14 TGTGCCAGCAGTTTAAGTACTAGCACAGATACGCAGTATTTT CASSLSTSTDTQYF
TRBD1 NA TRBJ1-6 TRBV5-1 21 TGCGCCAGCAGCCGAATTGCTACAGGGGGTAGAACTAGCTCCTATAATTCACCCCTCCACTTT CASSRIATGGRTSSYNSPLHF
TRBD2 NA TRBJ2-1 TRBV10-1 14 TGCGCCAGCAGTATGCGGGGGGTGGTCAATGAGCAGTTCTTC CASSMRGVVNEQFF
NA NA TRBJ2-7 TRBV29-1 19 TGCAGCGTTAAAATACTAGCAACGGGAAAAGGCGTCGACTCCTACGAGCAGTACTTC CSVKILATGKGVDSYEQYF
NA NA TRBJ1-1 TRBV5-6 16 TGTGCCAGCAGCTTGGCCTGGGCAGCCATGAACACTGAAGCTTTCTTT CASSLAWAAMNTEAFF
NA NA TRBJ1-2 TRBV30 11 TGTGCCTGGTCGACAAGGTATGGCTACACCTTC CAWSTRYGYTF
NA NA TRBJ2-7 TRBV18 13 TGTGCCAGCTCACTATTAGGGGGCTACGAGCAGTACTTC CASSLLGGYEQYF
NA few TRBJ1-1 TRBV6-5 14 TGTGCCAGCAGTTACTCAGAGGGGGGGACTGAAGCTTTCTTT CASSYSEGGTEAFF
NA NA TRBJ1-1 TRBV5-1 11 TGCGCCAGCAGCTTTAGCACTGAAGCTTTCTTT CASSFSTEAFF
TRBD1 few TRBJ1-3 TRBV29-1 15 TGCAGCGTTGGAGAGGGACAGGGGCCTGGAAACACCATATATTTT CSVGEGQGPGNTIYF
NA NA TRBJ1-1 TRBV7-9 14 TGTGCCAGCAGCTTAATGGGCCTGAACACTGAAGCTTTCTTT CASSLMGLNTEAFF
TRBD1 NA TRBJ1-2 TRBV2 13 TGTGCCAGCAGTGCCCGGACAGGGGGTGGCTACACCTTC CASSARTGGGYTF
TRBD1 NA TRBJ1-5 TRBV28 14 TGTGCCAGCAGTTTGACAGGGTTCGGTCAGCCCCAGCATTTT CASSLTGFGQPQHF
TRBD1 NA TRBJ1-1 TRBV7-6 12 TGTGCCAGCAGCACCTACAGGGGAGAAGCTTTCTTT CASSTYRGEAFF
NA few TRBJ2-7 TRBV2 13 TGTGCCAGCCAGGGTAAGAGTACCTACGAGCAGTACTTC CASQGKSTYEQYF
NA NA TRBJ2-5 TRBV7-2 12 TGTGCCAGCAGCCCTTTCCAAGAGACCCAGTACTTC CASSPFQETQYF
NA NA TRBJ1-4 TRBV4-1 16 TGCGCCAGCCGCGCATCCCCGGGCAGGGTTAATGAAAAACTGTTTTTT CASRASPGRVNEKLFF
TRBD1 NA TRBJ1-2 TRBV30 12 TGTGCCTGGGGCCGGGACAGTTATGGCTACACCTTC CAWGRDSYGYTF
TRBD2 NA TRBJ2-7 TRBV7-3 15 TGTGCCAGCAGCTCTACGGGAGGAACGGTCTACGAGCAGTACTTC CASSSTGGTVYEQYF
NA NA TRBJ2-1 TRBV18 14 TGTGCCAGCTCACCAAGGCAGGGCTACAATGAGCAGTTCTTC CASSPRQGYNEQFF
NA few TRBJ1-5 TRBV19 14 TGTGCCAGTAGTATTGCGGGAGGAGGTCAGCCCCAGCATTTT CASSIAGGGQPQHF
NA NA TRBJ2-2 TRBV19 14 TGTGCCACCAGGGTTTACTTTGACACCGGGGAGCTGTTTTTT CATRVYFDTGELFF
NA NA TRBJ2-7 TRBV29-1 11 TGCACCGCTACACGGGGTAACGAGCAGTACTTC CTATRGNEQYF
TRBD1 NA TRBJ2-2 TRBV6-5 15 TGTGCCAGCAGTTGGGGACAGGGGAACACCGGGGAGCTGTTTTTT CASSWGQGNTGELFF
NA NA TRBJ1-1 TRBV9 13 TGTGCCAGCAAGGGGCTCATGAACACTGAAGCTTTCTTT CASKGLMNTEAFF
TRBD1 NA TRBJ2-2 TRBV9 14 TGTGCCAGCAGCGGGGGGACAGCTAACGGGGAGCTGTTTTTT CASSGGTANGELFF
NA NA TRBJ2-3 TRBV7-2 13 TGTGCCAGCAGCCTGGTAGCGGAAGATACGCAGTATTTT CASSLVAEDTQYF
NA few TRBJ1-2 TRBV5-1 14 TGCGCCAGCAGTAGAACAGGAACTAACTATGGCTACACCTTC CASSRTGTNYGYTF
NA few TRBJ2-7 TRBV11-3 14 TGTGCCAGCAGCTCTTCTTTGGCCTCCCACGAGCAGTACTTC CASSSSLASHEQYF
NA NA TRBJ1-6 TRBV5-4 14 TGTGCCAGCACCCGGTCAGGAAGCCCCTCACCCCTCCACTTT CASTRSGSPSPLHF
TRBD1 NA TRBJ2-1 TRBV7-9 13 TGTGCCAGCGGGGTAAAGACAGGGCATGAGCAGTTCTTC CASGVKTGHEQFF
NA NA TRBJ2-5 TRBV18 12 TGTGCCAGCTCACCACCCGGGGAGACCCAGTACTTC CASSPPGETQYF
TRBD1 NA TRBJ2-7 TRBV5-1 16 TGCGCCAGCAGCTTGGAGGGACAGGGACTCTCCTACGAGCAGTACTTC CASSLEGQGLSYEQYF
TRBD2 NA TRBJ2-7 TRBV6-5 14 TGTGCCAGCAGTTACGGAAGCGGGAGATACGAGCAGTACTTC CASSYGSGRYEQYF
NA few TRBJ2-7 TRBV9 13 TGTGCCAGCAGGTCCGGGGACTCCTACGAGCAGTACTTC CASRSGDSYEQYF
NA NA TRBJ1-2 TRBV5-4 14 TGTGCCAGCAGTGCCCAGGGGATCAACTATGGCTACACCTTC CASSAQGINYGYTF
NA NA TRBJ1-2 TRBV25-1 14 TGTGCCACTCAAACAGGGTGGGGGAACTATGGCTACACCTTC CATQTGWGNYGYTF
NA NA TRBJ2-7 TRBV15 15 TGTGCCACCAGCAGAGATCGAGTGAAAACCTACGAGCAGTACTTC CATSRDRVKTYEQYF
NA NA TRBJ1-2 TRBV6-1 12 TGTGCCAGCAGTGCAGGAGGGCATGGCTACACCTTC CASSAGGHGYTF
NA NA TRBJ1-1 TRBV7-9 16 TGTGCCAGCAGCTCCCGAGGCCCTGGAAAGGACACTGAAGCTTTCTTT CASSSRGPGKDTEAFF
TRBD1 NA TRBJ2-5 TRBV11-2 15 TGTGCCAGCCGCCCGGGCAGGGGGCGGCAAGAGACCCAGTACTTC CASRPGRGRQETQYF
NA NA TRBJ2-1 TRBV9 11 TGTGCCAGCAGCGCCAACAATGAGCAGTTCTTC CASSANNEQFF
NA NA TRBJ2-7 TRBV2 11 TGTGCCAGCAGACTCGAATCCGAGCAGTACTTC CASRLESEQYF
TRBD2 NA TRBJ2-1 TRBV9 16 TGTGCCAGCAGCTCACAACTAGCGGGGGGGTCTGAGAAGCAGTTCTTC CASSSQLAGGSEKQFF
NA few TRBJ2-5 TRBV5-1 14 TGCGCCAGCAGTGACAATCCGGGGCAAGAGACCCAGTACTTC CASSDNPGQETQYF
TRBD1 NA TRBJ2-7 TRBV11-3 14 TGTGCCAGCAGCCCACGGACAGGGTTGGACGAGCAGTACTTC CASSPRTGLDEQYF
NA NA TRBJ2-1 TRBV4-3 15 TGCGCCAGCAGCCCAAGGACAGGAGGGCCCAATGAGCAGTTCTTC CASSPRTGGPNEQFF
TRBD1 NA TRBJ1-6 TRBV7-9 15 TGTGCCAGCAGCTATCCGGGACAGGGGAATTCACCCCTCCACTTT CASSYPGQGNSPLHF
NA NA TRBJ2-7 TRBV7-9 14 TGTGCCAGCAGCCCAGGGACTTCTCCTGAGGAGCAGTACTTC CASSPGTSPEEQYF